The rows below give T cell receptor beta chains drawn from one sample of a study of blood T cell repertoires in COVID-19. TCRdb keeps only in-frame clones here, not all; method: immunoSEQ multiplex PCR. The sample includes 200,000 to 250,000 clones, 84% of them seen just once. Sequencing input: peripheral blood. Receptor source: a woman older than 75 with COVID-19, enrolled during active disease. CDR3s include the opening cysteine and the closing phenylalanine or tryptophan. D genes are given only for firm matches. Size is stated for part of the rows, as once, few or many counts, or as a class when the clone is expanded.

v_gene	j_gene	d_gene	abundance	CDR3aa	CDR3nt
TRBV3-1/TRBV3-2	TRBJ2-1	NA	NA	CASSQEPGNEQFF	TGTGCCAGCAGCCAAGAACCCGGCAATGAGCAGTTCTTC
TRBV9	TRBJ2-1	TRBD2	NA	CASSVLSGSNEQFF	TGTGCCAGCAGCGTATTGAGCGGGAGCAATGAGCAGTTCTTC
TRBV28	TRBJ1-5	TRBD1	NA	CASSLSLGTGGGQPQHF	TGTGCCAGCAGTTTATCCCTCGGGACAGGGGGCGGTCAGCCCCAGCATTTT
TRBV19	TRBJ2-1	TRBD2	NA	CASSPQLAGVPGYNEQFF	TGTGCCAGTAGTCCCCAACTAGCGGGAGTACCCGGCTACAATGAGCAGTTCTTC
TRBV28	TRBJ2-1	TRBD2	once	CASTLGLAGINNEQFF	TGTGCCAGCACCCTCGGACTAGCGGGAATAAACAATGAGCAGTTCTTC
TRBV15	TRBJ2-2	NA	NA	CATSRDRLNTGELFF	TGTGCCACCAGCAGAGACAGGCTTAACACCGGGGAGCTGTTTTTT
TRBV5-1	TRBJ2-2	TRBD1	NA	CASSLNRRDRDFAGELFF	TGCGCCAGCAGCTTAAACCGCCGGGACAGGGATTTTGCCGGGGAGCTGTTTTTT
TRBV27	TRBJ1-3	NA	once	CASSLNRDSGNTIYF	TGTGCCAGCAGTTTAAACCGAGACTCTGGAAACACCATATATTTT
TRBV4-1	TRBJ2-3	NA	NA	CASSQGEGGPPTDTQYF	TGCGCCAGCAGCCAAGGGGAGGGGGGGCCACCCACAGATACGCAGTATTTT
TRBV5-1	TRBJ2-7	TRBD1	NA	CASSPGDRMSHEQYF	TGCGCCAGCAGCCCCGGGGACAGGATGAGTCACGAGCAGTACTTC
TRBV4-1	TRBJ2-3	TRBD1	NA	CASSQPSRARGPPYF	TGCGCCAGCAGCCAACCTTCTCGGGCCAGGGGGCCACCGTATTTT
TRBV6-4	TRBJ1-1	TRBD1	NA	CASSVETGGSGTFF	TGTGCCAGCAGTGTGGAGACAGGGGGCAGTGGGACTTTCTTT
TRBV5-1	TRBJ2-3	TRBD2	NA	CASSSLPGGSDTQYF	TGCGCCAGCAGCAGTCTACCGGGAGGCTCGGATACGCAGTATTTT
TRBV6-5	TRBJ1-3	NA	NA	CASGKGDYGNTIYF	TGTGCCAGCGGGAAAGGGGATTATGGAAACACCATATATTTT
TRBV7-3	TRBJ2-1	TRBD2	NA	CASSLGLADYNEQFF	TGTGCCAGCAGCCTCGGACTAGCGGACTACAATGAGCAGTTCTTC
TRBV5-1	TRBJ2-4	NA	NA	CASSPDRQNIQYF	TGCGCCAGCAGCCCGGACAGACAAAACATTCAGTACTTC
TRBV7-2	TRBJ2-5	NA	NA	CASSPSAGEQETQYF	TGTGCCAGCAGCCCCTCGGCAGGGGAACAAGAGACCCAGTACTTC
TRBV7-2	TRBJ2-1	NA	once	CASSLLGVGNEQFF	TGTGCCAGCAGCTTACTAGGGGTGGGAAATGAGCAGTTCTTC
TRBV3-1/TRBV3-2	TRBJ1-6	TRBD1	NA	CASSQGQPNSPLHF	TGTGCCAGCAGCCAGGGACAGCCTAATTCACCCCTCCACTTT
TRBV3-1/TRBV3-2	TRBJ1-1	NA	NA	CASSQRAVNTEAFF	TGTGCCAGCAGCCAGAGGGCGGTGAACACTGAAGCTTTCTTT
TRBV2	TRBJ2-3	NA	NA	CASSESLATDTQYF	TGTGCCAGCAGTGAGAGCCTTGCCACAGATACGCAGTATTTT
TRBV9	TRBJ2-7	TRBD1	NA	CASSVWDRSYEQYF	TGTGCCAGCAGCGTATGGGACAGGAGCTACGAGCAGTACTTC
TRBV5-1	TRBJ1-1	TRBD1	NA	CASSSGQGFSSGTEAFF	TGCGCCAGCAGCTCCGGACAGGGCTTTAGTTCGGGCACTGAAGCTTTCTTT
TRBV2	TRBJ2-1	TRBD1	NA	CASRGQATNEQFF	TGTGCCAGCAGGGGACAGGCGACCAATGAGCAGTTCTTC
TRBV28	TRBJ1-3	NA	NA	CAGQTRAGNTIYF	TGTGCCGGCCAGACTAGGGCTGGAAACACCATATATTTT
TRBV5-4	TRBJ1-4	NA	once	CASSLGPLTTNEKLFF	TGTGCCAGCAGCTTGGGGCCGCTCACAACTAATGAAAAACTGTTTTTT
TRBV2	TRBJ1-6	TRBD1	NA	CASSADRGIYSPLHF	TGTGCCAGCAGTGCCGACAGGGGAATTTATTCACCCCTCCACTTT
TRBV28	TRBJ2-2	NA	NA	CAAQAIGTGELFF	TGTGCCGCCCAAGCTATCGGCACCGGGGAGCTGTTTTTT
TRBV12-3/TRBV12-4	TRBJ1-2	NA	NA	CASTQGGPYGYTF	TGTGCCAGCACCCAGGGAGGGCCTTATGGCTACACCTTC
TRBV5-1	TRBJ1-6	TRBD1	NA	CASSLGQGSSPLHF	TGCGCCAGCAGCTTGGGACAGGGGAGCTCACCCCTCCACTTT
TRBV5-1	TRBJ2-2	TRBD2	NA	CASSSTNSGTGELFF	TGCGCCAGCAGCTCGACCAATAGCGGGACCGGGGAGCTGTTTTTT
TRBV7-9	TRBJ1-2	NA	NA	CASSSSGSRGYTF	TGTGCCAGCAGCTCCTCGGGGTCGCGTGGCTACACCTTC
TRBV5-4	TRBJ1-4	NA	NA	CASSSQGATGEKLFF	TGTGCCAGCAGCTCCCAAGGGGCGACTGGTGAAAAACTGTTTTTT
TRBV5-1	TRBJ2-5	TRBD1	NA	CASSLFTGAEETQYF	TGCGCCAGCAGCCTATTCACAGGGGCCGAAGAGACCCAGTACTTC
TRBV6-5	TRBJ1-1	NA	NA	CASSRSHTGTEAFF	TGTGCCAGCAGCCGTTCCCATACGGGCACTGAAGCTTTCTTT
TRBV3-1/TRBV3-2	TRBJ1-6	TRBD1	NA	CASSQRTGGISNSPLHF	TGTGCCAGCAGCCAAAGAACAGGGGGCATTAGTAATTCACCCCTCCACTTT
TRBV3-1/TRBV3-2	TRBJ1-1	NA	NA	CASRLGGNTEAFF	TGTGCCAGCAGACTCGGAGGGAACACTGAAGCTTTCTTT
TRBV11-2	TRBJ1-1	TRBD1	NA	CASSLGQGGNTEAFF	TGTGCCAGCAGCCTAGGACAGGGTGGGAACACTGAAGCTTTCTTT
TRBV19	TRBJ2-3	TRBD2	NA	CASSPQGLAGGGADTQYF	TGTGCCAGTAGCCCGCAGGGACTAGCGGGAGGGGGGGCAGATACGCAGTATTTT
TRBV5-4	TRBJ1-1	NA	NA	CASSLVGQNTEAFF	TGTGCCAGCAGCTTAGTGGGACAGAACACTGAAGCTTTCTTT
TRBV6-6	TRBJ2-5	NA	NA	CASSYGGRETQYF	TGTGCCAGCAGTTACGGGGGGAGGGAGACCCAGTACTTC
TRBV9	TRBJ1-5	NA	NA	CASSHSGPQHF	TGTGCCAGCAGCCACTCGGGGCCCCAGCATTTT
TRBV5-1	TRBJ2-3	NA	NA	CASSWARTDTQYF	TGCGCCAGCAGCTGGGCAAGAACAGATACGCAGTATTTT
TRBV5-6	TRBJ2-7	TRBD2	NA	CASSSSGRAVVEQYF	TGTGCCAGCAGCAGTAGCGGGAGGGCGGTTGTCGAGCAGTACTTC
TRBV6-1	TRBJ2-7	NA	NA	CASSEIQEGVEQYF	TGTGCCAGCAGTGAGATTCAGGAAGGGGTCGAGCAGTACTTC
TRBV11-2	TRBJ2-1	TRBD1	NA	CASSLEGQPYNEQFF	TGTGCCAGCAGCTTAGAGGGACAGCCCTACAATGAGCAGTTCTTC
TRBV3-1/TRBV3-2	TRBJ1-5	TRBD1	NA	CASSPQAGGRQPQHF	TGTGCCAGCAGCCCACAGGCAGGGGGGAGACAGCCCCAGCATTTT
TRBV6-5	TRBJ1-2	NA	NA	CASLGGALSSSGYTF	TGTGCCAGCCTTGGGGGGGCCCTAAGTTCATCTGGCTACACCTTC